The 30 T cell receptor beta chains below were found in one sample sequenced in a study of vaccination effects on CD4 cells after COVID-19. Their antigens remain unidentified. Antigen-specific CD4+ T cells expanded by the ViraFEST assay with viral peptide pools were then sequenced. Following culture for around 9 days, CD4+ T cells were isolated. Vaccinated participants had no history of SARS-CoV-2 infection and tested negative for nucleocapsid antibodies. Sequencing was performed with immunoSEQ multiplex PCR; in TCRdb, only in-frame clones are kept and a portion is missing. The sample yields 65,000 or so clones, around 77% seen once. Source: CD4+ T cells from PBMCs cultured with HCoV-NL63 spike peptides, taken before COVID-19 vaccination. The receptors shown here come from a human donor who received a COVID-19 vaccine.

CDR3 nucleotides: TGTGCCAGCAGCTCCCACCCAGATACGCAGTATTTT. The encoded protein is CASSSHPDTQYF. The chain joins TRBV11-2 to TRBJ2-3; D is unclear. Trimming pared 4 bases from V and 4 bases from J, leaving 6 bases between. The germline CDR1 and CDR2 sequences are SGHAT and FQNNGV. There are 12 residues in the CDR3. Using reference TRBV11-2 and TRBJ2-3 for the parts outside the CDR3, the full variable domain is EAGVAQSPRYKIIEKRQSVAFWCNPISGHATLYWYQQILGQGPKLLIQFQNNGVVDDSQLPKDRFSAERLKGVDSTLKIQPAKLEDSAVYLCASSSHPDTQYFGPGTRLTVL.

The J gene is TRBJ2-4, the V gene TRBV7-9; TRBD1 matches 9 bases. Per the germline V gene, CDR1 is SEHNR and CDR2 is FQNEAQ (reference sequence). The CDR3 sequence is 16 residues long. Unmatched junction bases numbered 7, after V lost 5 bases and J lost 2 bases. The CDR3 sequence is CASSVGQGLTKNIQYF. CDR3 in DNA: TGTGCCAGCAGCGTAGGACAGGGGCTAACCAAAAACATTCAGTACTTC. The whole variable domain, remainder taken from reference TRBV7-9 and TRBJ2-4, is DTGVSQNPRHKITKRGQNVTFRCDPISEHNRLYWYRQTLGQGPEFLTYFQNEAQLEKSRLLSDRFSAERPKGSFSTLEIQRTEQGDSAMYLCASSVGQGLTKNIQYFGAGTRLSVL.

This chain joins TRBV3-1 (or the pseudogene TRBV3-2) and TRBJ1-6, with D tentatively TRBD1 (6 bases). The germline V gene has CDR1 LGHDT and CDR2 YNNKEL (reference sequence). The CDR3 contains 15 residues. Trimming shortened V by 3 bases and J by 9 bases, and 15 bases separated the two germline ends. As DNA, the CDR3 is TGTGCCAGCAGCCATTTACAGGGTAGCGGTTCACCCCTCCACTTT. Its translation: CASSHLQGSGSPLHF.

In regard to this clone: Germline is not matched at one junction end, which may reflect a read error. CDR3: CASSLMVQHSNQSQHF. In DNA, the CDR3 is TGTGCCAGCAGCTTAATGGTACAGCATAGCAATCAGTCCCAGCATTTT. The rearrangement links TRBV7-3 to TRBJ1-5, with D hard to call. Germline CDR1 is SGHTA and CDR2 is FQGTGA. CDR3 size: 16 residues.

The rearrangement links TRBV19 to TRBJ2-7; TRBD1 aligns across 8 bases. Germline CDR1 LNHDA, CDR2 SQIVND (reference sequence). This CDR3 has 15 amino acids. J lost 0 bases, V lost 3 bases, and 4 bases had no gene match. The CDR3 nucleotides read TGTGCCAGTAGTATCTGCGACAGGGGCTCCTACGAGCAGTACGTC. Protein product: CASSICDRGSYEQYV.

This rearrangement joins TRBV3-1 (or the pseudogene TRBV3-2) to TRBJ1-4; D gene uncertain. V was pared by 1 base and J by 7 bases, with 10 bases between. Per germline, CDR1 LGHDT and CDR2 YNNKEL (reference sequence). This CDR3 is built from 14 residues. CDR3 in amino acids: CASSQAGGGEKLFF. CDR3 coding DNA: TGTGCCAGCAGCCAAGCTGGAGGAGGTGAAAAACTGTTTTTT.

The chain uses TRBV30 and TRBJ2-7; 7 bases are shared with TRBD2. Germline CDR1 reads GTSNPN; CDR2 reads SVGIG (reference sequence). The length of the CDR3 is 16 residues. V gave up 7 bases and J gave up 0 bases; unmatched junction bases: 15. The CDR3 reads CASDDLAEACSYEQYV. The CDR3 nucleotides read TGTGCCTCCGACGACCTAGCGGAAGCATGCTCCTACGAGCAGTACGTC.

This clone has just a few counts. The rearrangement joins TRBV5-4 to TRBJ2-1; 9 bases map to TRBD2. Trimming at V came to 1 base and at J to 6 bases, leaving 5 bases not matched to a gene. Germline CDR1 is SGHNT and CDR2 is YYREEE (reference sequence). The CDR3 contains 15 residues. CDR3 coding DNA: TGTGCCAGCAGCTTGTTCGGCGGGGGGGCCAATGAGCAGTTCTTC. Protein: CASSLFGGGANEQFF.

In its sample, this clone was seen once. This chain uses TRBV5-1 with TRBJ2-5; D unclear. The V end was cut by 4 bases, the J end by 1 base, with 11 bases between. CDR3 length equals 14 residues. Germline CDR1 SGHRS, CDR2 YFSETQ. CDR3 DNA sequence: TGCGCCAGCAGCCCCACGGTGGGCCAAGAGACCCAGTACTTC. Its translation is CASSPTVGQETQYF. The entire variable domain, with the rest obtained from reference TRBV5-1 and TRBJ2-5, is as follows: KAGVTQTPRYLIKTRGQQVTLSCSPISGHRSVSWYQQTPGQGLQFLFEYFSETQRNKGNFPGRFSGRQFSNSRSEMNVSTLELGDSALYLCASSPTVGQETQYFGPGTRLLVL.

DNA of the CDR3: TGTGCCAGCAGCCCCGGACAGTACGAGCAGTACGTC. Translating it yields CASSPGQYEQYV. This chain links TRBV6-1 with TRBJ2-7, with a tentative D call TRBD1 (6 bases). The CDR3 covers 12 residues. Per germline, CDR1 MNHNS and CDR2 SASEGT. V dropped 6 bases and J dropped 4 bases, with 10 bases sitting between them.

This clone has more than one count but fewer than ten. The rearrangement uses TRBV10-1 and TRBJ1-1; no clear D. CDR1 WNHNN and CDR2 SYGVQD come from the germline V gene (reference sequence). The CDR3 is 14 amino acids. Trimming took 0 bases from V and 1 from J, leaving 6 bases between them. CDR3 sequence: CASSESGPNTEAFF. As DNA, the CDR3 is TGCGCCAGCAGTGAGTCGGGCCCGAACACTGAAGCTTTCTTT.

The J gene is TRBJ2-1, the V gene TRBV9; D call uncertain. This CDR3 is 13 amino acids long. Trimming shortened V by 0 bases and J by 7 bases, and 8 bases separated the two germline ends. CDR1 SGDLS and CDR2 YYNGEE come from the germline V gene. The CDR3 coding sequence is TGTGCCAGCAGCGTAGGAGTTGGAAATGAGCAGTTCTTC. Translation: CASSVGVGNEQFF. The full variable domain, its missing parts supplied by reference TRBV9 and TRBJ2-1, is DSGVTQTPKHLITATGQRVTLRCSPRSGDLSVYWYQQSLDQGLQFLIQYYNGEERAKGNILERFSAQQFPDLHSELNLSSLELGDSALYFCASSVGVGNEQFFGPGTRLTVL.

The rearrangement uses TRBV7-3 and TRBJ2-7; D may be TRBD2 (5 bases). The CDR3 has 18 residues. In germline, CDR1 is SGHTA, CDR2 FQGTGA. Trimming cost V 2 bases and J 6 bases, with 26 bases left between them. CDR3 loop: CASSLRLGGPRRSSEQYV. CDR3 DNA sequence: TGTGCCAGCAGCTTACGCTTGGGCGGGCCAAGGAGGTCGTCCGAGCAGTACGTC.

This clone has a handful of counts. J is TRBJ2-7 and V is TRBV5-1, with a tentative D call TRBD1 (6 bases). The CDR3 spans 15 residues. V lost 0 bases and J 1 base, leaving 11 bases between the germline ends. The germline V gene encodes CDR1 SGHRS and CDR2 YFSETQ. The DNA of the CDR3 is TGCGCCAGCAGCTTGGCTCCGACAGGTTCCTACGAGCAGTACGTC. It yields the protein CASSLAPTGSYEQYV.

J is TRBJ2-2 and V is TRBV24-1, with a weak D call TRBD2 (5 bases). CDR3 size: 15 residues. The V end was cut by 4 bases, the J end by 4 bases, with 12 bases between. Germline values: CDR1 KGHDR, CDR2 SFDVKD. CDR3 bases: TGTGCCACCAGTGACACAGCGGCGGTCACCGGGGAGCTGTTTTTT. It yields the protein CATSDTAAVTGELFF.

The chain links TRBV6-5 to TRBJ2-3; D may be TRBD1 (6 bases). The germline V gene has CDR1 MNHEY and CDR2 SVGAGI. The CDR3 is 13 amino acids. V was cut by 6 bases and J by 4 bases, with 11 bases left in between. The CDR3 here is CASRQGLADTQYF. The CDR3, as DNA: TGTGCCAGCAGGCAGGGGTTGGCAGATACGCAGTATTTT.

The rearrangement joins TRBV5-1 to TRBJ2-2; D is unresolved. Trimming removed 4 bases from V and 0 bases from J, with 4 bases in between. From germline, CDR1 is SGHRS and CDR2 YFSETQ. The CDR3 is 13 amino acids. The chain's CDR3 is CASSGTNTGELFF. CDR3 nucleotides: TGCGCCAGCAGCGGAACGAACACCGGGGAGCTGTTTTTT.

This chain links TRBV12-1 with TRBJ1-5; the table gives TRBD1 as D, unverified against the DNA. TRBV12-1 represents a pseudogene. This CDR3 has 17 amino acids. For the CDR3, the DNA is TGTGCCAGCACCACCGGGACAGGCGACCATAGCAATCAGCCCCAGCATTTT. Amino acid sequence: CASTTGTGDHSNQPQHF.

V usage is TRBV5-1 and J usage is TRBJ1-6; 9 bases agree with TRBD1. The CDR3 extends over 17 amino acids. Germline V gives CDR1 SGHRS, CDR2 YFSETQ. V lost 0 bases, J lost 9 bases, and 10 bases stayed unmatched. The CDR3 sequence: CASSLATGQGTSSPLHF. The DNA of the CDR3 is TGCGCCAGCAGCTTGGCCACGGGACAGGGAACAAGTTCACCCCTCCACTTT.

This chain uses TRBV7-9 with TRBJ1-1; D call uncertain. The V end was cut by 1 base, the J end by 7 bases, with 10 bases between. CDR3 length equals 13 residues. Germline values: CDR1 SEHNR, CDR2 FQNEAQ (reference sequence). CDR3 in amino acids: CASSLDRTDEAFF. The CDR3 nucleotides are TGTGCCAGCAGCTTAGACCGTACCGATGAAGCTTTCTTT. Supplemented by reference TRBV7-9 and TRBJ1-1, the full variable domain reads DTGVSQNPRHKITKRGQNVTFRCDPISEHNRLYWYRQTLGQGPEFLTYFQNEAQLEKSRLLSDRFSAERPKGSFSTLEIQRTEQGDSAMYLCASSLDRTDEAFFGQGTRLTVV.

This clone was counted only a few times. The chain is built from TRBV3-1 (or the pseudogene TRBV3-2) and TRBJ2-1, with TRBD1 identical over 10 bases. Per germline, CDR1 LGHDT and CDR2 YNNKEL (reference sequence). Trimming removed 5 bases from V and 0 bases from J; junction bases left unmatched: 4. The CDR3 covers 16 residues. The CDR3: CASSTRTGGSYNEQFF. In DNA, the CDR3 is TGTGCCAGCAGCACCCGGACAGGGGGCTCCTACAATGAGCAGTTCTTC.

The chain employs TRBV24-1 and TRBJ2-6; possible D gene TRBD1, 8 bases. V lost 2 bases and J lost 0, with 16 bases in between. The CDR3 contains 19 residues. The V gene's germline CDR1 is KGHDR and CDR2 SFDVKD. This CDR3 is CATSDSRTGGDSGANVLTF. DNA for the CDR3: TGTGCCACCAGTGATTCGCGAACAGGGGGGGACTCTGGGGCCAACGTCCTGACTTTC.

This clone was picked up one time. The chain couples TRBV30 to TRBJ1-1; 8 bases fit TRBD1. After removal of 1 base from V and 0 bases from J, the junction contained 7 bases not matched to a gene. CDR3 length: 16 residues. Germline CDR1 GTSNPN, CDR2 SVGIG (reference sequence). Written as DNA, the CDR3 is TGTGCCTGGAGTGGGGGGACAGGCGCGATGAACACTGAAGCTTTCTTT. Residues: CAWSGGTGAMNTEAFF.

V usage is TRBV6-6 and J usage is TRBJ1-5, with 10 bases aligning to TRBD1. J lost 7 bases, V lost 5 bases, and 11 bases had no gene match. The CDR3 contains 16 residues. The germline gives CDR1 MNHNY, CDR2 SVGAGI (reference sequence). Written as DNA, the CDR3 is TGTGCCAGCAGTCCCAGGGGACAGGGGATAGGGCAGCCCCAGCATTTT. Translation: CASSPRGQGIGQPQHF.

The genes are TRBV7-2 and TRBJ2-6; 9 positions match TRBD1. This CDR3 spans 18 amino acids. Germline trimming cut 5 bases from V and 4 bases from J; bases unmatched to any gene: 12. Germline-derived CDR1 and CDR2 are SGHTA and FQGNSA. The CDR3 region is CASSPGTGRVPGANVLTF. The CDR3 DNA follows: TGTGCCAGCAGCCCCGGGACAGGGCGTGTCCCAGGGGCCAACGTCCTGACTTTC. Complete variable domain (other parts from reference TRBV7-2 and TRBJ2-6): GAGVSQSPSNKVTEKGKDVELRCDPISGHTALYWYRQSLGQGLEFLIYFQGNSAPDKSGLPSDRFSAERTGGSVSTLTIQRTQQEDSAVYLCASSPGTGRVPGANVLTFGAGSRLTVL.

The chain employs TRBV3-1 (or the pseudogene TRBV3-2) and TRBJ2-7, with 8 nucleotides matching TRBD1. The CDR3 spans 13 residues. Trimming at V came to 6 bases and at J to 5 bases, leaving 6 bases not matched to a gene. CDR1 LGHDT and CDR2 YNNKEL come from the germline V gene (reference sequence). CDR3 sequence: CASSDRGTDEQYV. CDR3 nucleotides: TGTGCCAGCAGTGACAGGGGAACGGACGAGCAGTACGTC.

The sample holds one count of this clone. The chain combines TRBV30 with TRBJ1-6; D is uncertain. This CDR3 comprises 12 residues. Deletions cut 0 bases from V and 6 bases from J, with 3 bases between. Germline-derived CDR1 and CDR2 are GTSNPN and SVGIG (reference sequence). CDR3 sequence reads: CAWSVSNSPLHF. The CDR3 DNA sequence: TGTGCCTGGAGTGTGTCTAATTCACCCCTCCACTTT.

The chain combines TRBV11-2 with TRBJ1-2; 8 bases map to TRBD1. V shed 5 bases, J shed 5 bases, and the junction held 13 bases outside the gene matches. Looked up from germline, CDR1 is SGHAT and CDR2 is FQNNGV. The CDR3 totals 16 residues. CDR3 coding DNA: TGTGCCAGCAGCCCACTACAAGACGGGACAGGTTATGGCTACACCTTC. The encoded protein is CASSPLQDGTGYGYTF.

Here the CDR3 reads CASSTQGGGTNEKLFF. The CDR3 region has the DNA TGTGCCAGTAGTACCCAGGGGGGCGGCACTAATGAAAAACTGTTTTTT. The chain recombines TRBV19 with TRBJ1-4; 7 bases agree with TRBD1. Germline-derived CDR1 and CDR2 are LNHDA and SQIVND (reference sequence). Trimming cost V 4 bases and J 2 bases; bases outside gene matches: 7. This CDR3 spans 16 amino acids.

J is TRBJ1-1 and V is TRBV5-1, with 8 nucleotides matching TRBD1. This CDR3 is built from 15 residues. Trimming removed 1 base from V and 5 bases from J; junction bases left unmatched: 7. The germline gives CDR1 SGHRS, CDR2 YFSETQ. In nucleotides, the CDR3 is TGCGCCAGCAGCTTGTTGCAGGGGGCGGATACTGAAGCTTTCTTT. It is translated as CASSLLQGADTEAFF.